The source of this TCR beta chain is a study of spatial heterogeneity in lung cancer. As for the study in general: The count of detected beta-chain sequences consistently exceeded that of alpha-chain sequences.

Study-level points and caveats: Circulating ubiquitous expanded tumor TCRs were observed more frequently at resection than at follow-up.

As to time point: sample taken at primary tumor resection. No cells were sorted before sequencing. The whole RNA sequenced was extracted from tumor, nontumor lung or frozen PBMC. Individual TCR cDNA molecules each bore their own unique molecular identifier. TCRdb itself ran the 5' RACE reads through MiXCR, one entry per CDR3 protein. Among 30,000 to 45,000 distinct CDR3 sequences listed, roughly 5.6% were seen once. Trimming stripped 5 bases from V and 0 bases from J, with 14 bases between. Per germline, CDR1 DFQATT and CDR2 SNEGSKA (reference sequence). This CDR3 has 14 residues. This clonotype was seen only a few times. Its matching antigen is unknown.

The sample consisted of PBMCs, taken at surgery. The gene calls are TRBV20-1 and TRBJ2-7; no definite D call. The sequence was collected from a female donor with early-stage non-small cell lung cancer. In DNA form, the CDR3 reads TGCAGTGCTCTAGTTGCCGCTAGCTCCTACGAGCAGTACTTC. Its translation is CSALVAASSYEQYF.